What follows are 29 T cell receptor beta chains derived from one specimen sequenced in a study of regulatory T cells in long-lasting Graves disease. To make TCR beta libraries, researchers used iRepertoire HTBI primers and Arm-PCR of CDR3 regions. TCRdb analysed the multiplex PCR reads with MiXCR anew, one entry per CDR3 protein. The sample records some 200,000 distinct CDR3 sequences, roughly 19% being singletons. Time point specified: newly diagnosed GD, antithyroid drugs for less than 3 months. Extracted RNA from PBMCs served as the source of the TCR library. These data also formed part of another study, on T cells in Graves' hyperthyroidism and ophthalmopathy.

The material was peripheral blood mononuclear cells (PBMCs), obtained at new diagnosis, from a patient treated with antithyroid drugs. All receptors come from a woman aged 25-40 years with Graves disease.

This clonotype has a count of ten or more. The rearrangement joins TRBV4-1 to TRBJ1-1; D unclear. The ends were cut back, 3 bases at V and 4 bases at J, with 12 bases in the middle. The length of the CDR3 is 14 residues. From germline, CDR1 is MGHRA and CDR2 YSYEKL. The CDR3 DNA follows: TGCGCCAGCAGCCATCCCCCCCGAGGCACTGAAGCTTTCTTT. Its protein is CASSHPPRGTEAFF.

This chain connects TRBV20-1 to TRBJ1-4; the match to TRBD1 covers 7 bases. The CDR3 is 15 amino acids. The trim removed 0 bases at V and 5 bases at J, leaving 6 bases unmatched. Germline CDR1 DFQATT, CDR2 SNEGSKA (reference sequence). CDR3 loop: CSARDQQGSNEKLFF. CDR3 DNA: TGCAGTGCTAGAGACCAACAGGGGAGCAATGAAAAACTGTTTTTT.

This clonotype was detected ten times or more. The rearrangement joins TRBV27 to TRBJ1-1; tentative D call: TRBD1 (5 bases). The CDR3 consists of 12 residues. Trimming took 6 bases from V and 9 from J, leaving 14 bases between them. The germline CDR1 and CDR2 sequences are MNHEY and SMNVEV (reference sequence). CDR3 loop: CASSRPDKQAFF. CDR3 coding DNA: TGTGCCAGCAGCCGACCGGACAAACAAGCTTTCTTT.

This clonotype was found many times. The V call is TRBV12-3 or TRBV12-4, the J call TRBJ1-6; tentatively, D is TRBD1 (6 bases). Deletions cut 6 bases from V and 7 bases from J, with 13 bases between. CDR3 length equals 14 residues. CDR3: CASRKGVDNSPLHF. The CDR3 DNA reads as TGTGCCAGCAGGAAGGGGGTCGACAATTCACCCCTCCACTTT.

This clonotype was detected many times. The chain combines TRBV4-1 with TRBJ2-7; possibly TRBD2 for D (5 bases). The CDR3 totals 17 residues. V lost 1 base and J lost 6, with 22 bases in between. The V gene's germline CDR1 is MGHRA and CDR2 YSYEKL. The CDR3 DNA reads TGCGCCAGCAGCCAAGTAGGGAACAGCAGAGGGCATTCCGAGCAGTACTTC. This gives the protein CASSQVGNSRGHSEQYF.

Many counts were recorded for this clonotype. The junction differs from germline at one of its ends, possibly a read error. Written as DNA, the CDR3 is TGTGCTAGCAGCCCGGACGGTGAAAAACTGTTTTTT. The encoded protein is CASSPDGEKLFF. This chain joins TRBV7-7 and TRBJ1-4; the D is unclear. The CDR3 covers 12 residues. Germline V gene lookup returns CDR1 SSHAT and CDR2 FNYEAQ (reference sequence).

This clonotype was seen a single time. A far larger clone is off by one base, so a read error is likely. This chain links TRBV2 with TRBJ2-7; 9 bases align to TRBD1. The CDR3 extends over 14 amino acids. Germline lookup yields CDR1 SNHLY and CDR2 FYNNEI. V shed 3 bases and J 5 bases; nucleotides not matched to a gene: 5. The CDR3 loop is CASSDPTGGDEQYF. CDR3 DNA: TGTGCCAGCAGTGATCCGACAGGGGGGGACGAGCAGTACTTC.

This chain joins TRBV11-2 and TRBJ2-1; 8 bases fit TRBD1. V gave up 4 bases and J gave up 0 bases; unmatched junction bases: 8. Germline CDR1 SGHAT, CDR2 FQNNGV. CDR3 length: 17 residues. CDR3 DNA: TGTGCCAGCAGCTACCAGGGGGCGGGGAGCTCCTACAATGAGCAGTTCTTC. It yields the protein CASSYQGAGSSYNEQFF.

The table lists this clonotype with many counts. The chain joins TRBV4-2 to TRBJ2-7, with 7 bases matching TRBD2. J lost 2 bases, V lost 1 base, and 5 bases had no gene match. Germline CDR1 reads LGHNA; CDR2 reads YNFKEQ. The CDR3 loop spans 15 amino acids. The DNA for the CDR3 is TGTGCCAGCAGCCAAGTAGCGGGTCAGGCCTACGAGCAGTACTTC. The encoded protein is CASSQVAGQAYEQYF.

About this clonotype itself: This sequence is one base from a far larger clone and is likely a read error. The chain couples TRBV11-3 to TRBJ2-5, with 8 bases matching TRBD1. From germline, CDR1 is SGHNT and CDR2 YENEEA. The CDR3 has 15 residues. V lost 6 bases and J lost 5; bases outside the gene matches: 11. The CDR3 DNA follows: TGTGCCAGCAGTTCCGGGACAGGAATTTCGGAGACCCAGTACTTC. Protein sequence: CASSSGTGISETQYF.

This clonotype was counted between two and nine times. V is TRBV4-1 and J is TRBJ1-4; 7 bases fit TRBD1. Germline-derived CDR1 and CDR2 are MGHRA and YSYEKL. J gave up 8 bases and V 4 bases, and 16 bases lay outside the gene matches. The CDR3 has 17 residues. CDR3 DNA sequence: TGCGCCAGCAGCCGTTCGGGAACAGGGGCTGCCTCGGAAAAACTGTTTTTT. As protein: CASSRSGTGAASEKLFF.

This clonotype was counted only a few times. This chain uses TRBV29-1 with TRBJ2-1; 13 nucleotides agree with TRBD2. V lost 6 bases, J lost 9 bases, and 5 bases stayed unmatched. The CDR3 is 13 residues long. CDR1 and CDR2 from the germline V gene are SQVTM and ANQGSEA. The CDR3 coding sequence is TGCAGCGTCCACAGGACTAGCGGGAGTGAGCAGTTCTTC. Encoded protein: CSVHRTSGSEQFF.

There are many counts of this clonotype. The junction and the germline gene differ at one end; a read error may be behind it. The chain uses TRBV5-1 and TRBJ2-2; no clear D. CDR3 length equals 13 residues. Germline V CDR1 and CDR2: SGHRS, YFSETQ. The CDR3 here is CASSLVQAGELFF. The CDR3 coding sequence is TGTGCCAGCAGCTTGGTCCAGGCCGGGGAGCTGTTTTTT.

This clonotype was counted at least ten times. This chain connects TRBV9 to TRBJ1-1; D gene uncertain. Germline V gives CDR1 SGDLS, CDR2 YYNGEE. The CDR3 contains 15 residues. V was clipped by 0 bases and J by 1 base, with 10 bases between them. The CDR3 reads CASSVGWISNTEAFF. CDR3 DNA: TGTGCCAGCAGCGTAGGGTGGATATCGAACACTGAAGCTTTCTTT.

This clonotype turned up a few times. This could be a read error, since a much larger clone is one nucleotide away. The chain has TRBV6-2 or TRBV6-3 and TRBJ2-5; TRBD2 aligns across 8 bases. The germline V gene has CDR1 MNHEY and CDR2 SVGEGT. This CDR3 has 14 residues. CDR3 coding DNA: TGTGCCAGCAGTTACCGGACTAGCTCAGAGACCCGGTACTTC. It encodes CASSYRTSSETRYF.

In the case of this clonotype: A junction boundary mismatches the germline segment, possibly from a read error. The chain links TRBV2 to TRBJ2-5, with D hard to call. Per germline, CDR1 SNHLY and CDR2 FYNNEI. This CDR3 is built from 13 residues. The DNA of the CDR3 is TGTGCCAGCAGACCAGCGTACCAAGAGACCCGGTACTTC. It yields the protein CASRPAYQETRYF.

This clonotype was seen ten or more times. This chain joins TRBV28 and TRBJ2-7, with D perhaps being TRBD1 or TRBD2 (5 bases each). This CDR3 is 16 amino acids long. CDR1 is MDHEN and CDR2 is SYDVKM in the germline V gene. Trimming took off 6 bases at V and 3 bases at J, with 21 bases between the two ends. The CDR3 DNA reads as TGTGCCAGCAGGGCTTCGGGACCGCGGTTGAACTACGAGCAGTACTTC. It yields the protein CASRASGPRLNYEQYF. The full variable domain, in which reference TRBV28 and TRBJ2-7 provide the parts outside the CDR3, is DVKVTQSSRYLVKRTGEKVFLECVQDMDHENMFWYRQDPGLGLRLIYFSYDVKMKEKGDIPEGYSVSREKKERFSLILESASTNQTSMYLCASRASGPRLNYEQYFGPGTRLTVT.

This clonotype has at least ten counts. This chain's CDR3 is CASSQVRTGDTEAFF. The CDR3 coding sequence is TGTGCCAGCAGCCAGGTTCGGACAGGGGACACTGAAGCTTTCTTT. The rearrangement uses TRBV3-1 and TRBJ1-1; 9 bases map to TRBD1. Germline CDR1 and CDR2: LGHDT and YNNKEL (reference sequence). CDR3 length equals 15 residues. Trimming at V came to 3 bases and at J to 3 bases, leaving 5 bases not matched to a gene.

There are a few counts of this clonotype. It may be a read error: a sequence one base away is much more abundant. The chain uses TRBV11-2 and TRBJ1-3, with TRBD1 matching over 7 bases. This CDR3 comprises 16 residues. The germline V gene has CDR1 SGHAT and CDR2 FQNNGV. CDR3 amino acids: CGSSLQDREVRNTIYF. CDR3 DNA sequence: TGTGGCAGCAGCTTACAAGACAGGGAAGTAAGAAACACCATATATTTT.

The chain carries TRBV27 and TRBJ2-6; D gene uncertain. The CDR3 loop spans 15 amino acids. V shed 4 bases and J shed 1 base, with 8 bases lying between them. Germline values: CDR1 MNHEY, CDR2 SMNVEV (reference sequence). The CDR3 region has the DNA TGTGCCAGCAGTTCGTGGCAGTCTGGGGCCAACGTCCTGACTTTC. It is translated as CASSSWQSGANVLTF.

Ten or more counts support this clonotype. This chain joins TRBV5-8 and TRBJ1-6, with a weak D call TRBD1 (5 bases). Per germline, CDR1 SGHTS and CDR2 YDEGEE. V was shortened by 9 bases and J by 13 bases, with 23 bases between the two germline ends. This CDR3 contains 14 residues. In nucleotides, the CDR3 is TGTGCCACTACCAGGGACCATCGGCGGGAGCCCCTCCACTTT. Translation gives CATTRDHRREPLHF.

At least ten counts were recorded for this clonotype. The chain is built from TRBV11-3 and TRBJ1-1, with D unclear. The CDR3 is made up of 14 amino acids. With 0 bases removed from V and 4 bases from J, the gap between germline ends came to 9 bases. Germline CDR1 and CDR2: SGHNT and YENEEA. CDR3 residues: CASSLEGSATEAFF. The CDR3 DNA reads as TGTGCCAGCAGCTTAGAGGGGTCGGCCACTGAAGCTTTCTTT.

This clonotype was seen only a few times. The chain links TRBV15 to TRBJ2-5; D gene uncertain. CDR1 is LNHNV and CDR2 is YYDKDF in the germline V gene (reference sequence). With 6 bases removed from V and 4 bases from J, the gap between germline ends came to 18 bases. The CDR3 contains 15 residues. The CDR3 DNA reads TGTGCCACCAGTGGTAAGCCAGGAGCCCTAGAGACCCAGTACTTC. Protein: CATSGKPGALETQYF. The variable domain in full, with the rest retrieved from reference TRBV15 and TRBJ2-5, is DAMVIQNPRYQVTQFGKPVTLSCSQTLNHNVMYWYQQKSSQAPKLLFHYYDKDFNNEADTPDNFQSRRPNTSFCFLDIRSPGLGDTAMYLCATSGKPGALETQYFGPGTRLLVL.

This clonotype was observed at least ten times. The genes are TRBV15 and TRBJ2-2; no clear D. The V end was cut by 0 bases, the J end by 0 bases, with 11 bases between. The CDR3 consists of 17 residues. Per germline, CDR1 LNHNV and CDR2 YYDKDF (reference sequence). In nucleotides, the CDR3 is TGTGCCACCAGCAGAGATCGCGGCAGCGCGAACACCGGGGAGCTGTTTTTT. This gives the protein CATSRDRGSANTGELFF.

The table lists this clonotype with many counts. CDR3 DNA sequence: TGTGCCAGCAGTGAGGGGACAGGGAGCACTGAAGCTTTCTTT. Its protein product is CASSEGTGSTEAFF. The chain links TRBV2 to TRBJ1-1; 9 nucleotides line up with TRBD1. The V gene end was trimmed by 3 bases and the J gene end by 4 bases; junction bases not matched to a gene: 3. The CDR3 loop spans 14 amino acids. The germline CDR1 and CDR2 sequences are SNHLY and FYNNEI.

This clonotype turned up a few times. The V and J genes are TRBV9 and TRBJ2-3, with no clear D. This CDR3 is 13 amino acids long. Germline assignment: CDR1 SGDLS and CDR2 YYNGEE. V lost 1 base and J lost 4, with 7 bases in between. In DNA form, the CDR3 reads TGTGCCAGCAGCGTATCCCGGGCAGATACGCAGTATTTT. It codes for CASSVSRADTQYF.

Details on this clonotype: Since a much larger clone is just one base distant, this may be a read error. V gene TRBV7-9 combines with J gene TRBJ2-3, with 7 bases fitting TRBD2. The germline gives CDR1 SEHNR, CDR2 FQNEAQ (reference sequence). J lost 12 bases, V lost 2 bases, and 11 bases had no gene match. This CDR3 comprises 14 residues. CDR3: CASSLREVGDSQYF. The CDR3 DNA reads TGTGCCAGCAGCTTACGGGAGGTTGGGGATTCCCAGTATTTT.

Many counts were recorded for this clonotype. This chain's CDR3 is CASRPGTHSSGANVLTF. The CDR3 DNA sequence: TGTGCCAGTAGACCAGGGACCCACTCCTCTGGGGCCAACGTCCTGACTTTC. The chain combines TRBV19 with TRBJ2-6; D tentatively fits TRBD1 or TRBD2 (5 bases each). This CDR3 has 17 amino acids. Trimming removed 6 bases from V and 0 bases from J, with 15 bases in between. Germline CDR1 LNHDA, CDR2 SQIVND (reference sequence).

This clonotype has at least ten counts. The chain couples TRBV2 to TRBJ2-5; either TRBD1 or TRBD2 may fit D (5 bases each). The CDR3 sequence is 13 residues long. The V gene lost 4 bases and the J gene lost 3 bases, with 9 bases spanning the gap. Germline V gene lookup returns CDR1 SNHLY and CDR2 FYNNEI. For the CDR3, the DNA is TGTGCCAGCAGTGCGGGGACCAAAGAGACCCAGTACTTC. Translating gives CASSAGTKETQYF.